In this sample, the clone carrying this T cell receptor beta chain turned up many times. Its target is unknown. This sample is drawn from a study of T cells in Graves' hyperthyroidism and ophthalmopathy. Study-wide findings and caveats: Median prediction lead before ophthalmopathy onset was six to eight months with the model.

Amplified TCR beta CDR3 regions derived from RNA transcripts. Primed by the HTBI set, a first-round RT-PCR was run on the TCR CDR3. TCRdb independently ran MiXCR on the multiplex PCR reads; one entry per CDR3 protein. The table shows hundreds of thousands of distinct CDR3 sequences, with 13% to 15% occurring only once. Germline V gene sequence: CDR1 SGHTA, CDR2 FQGTGA. The CDR3 consists of 16 residues. V lost 5 bases and J lost 1, with 15 bases in between. Patients were aged 18 to 65, had disease duration under 2 months, and had newly diagnosed hyperthyroidism. Uncontrolled infection, other autoimmune disease, pregnancy or lactation excluded patients.

This chain connects TRBV7-3 to TRBJ2-1; no reliable D call. The sequenced sample was blood. The sequence was obtained from a woman under 30 with Graves' hyperthyroidism. DNA for the CDR3: TGTGCCAGCAGCCCCCTAGGGTTCGGTTCCTACAATGAGCAGTTCTTC. It specifies CASSPLGFGSYNEQFF.